This entry concerns a single T cell receptor beta chain. Its antigen is currently unknown. The authors built TCR beta libraries using iRepertoire HTBI primers and Arm-PCR of CDR3 regions. TCRdb passed the multiplex PCR reads through MiXCR, listing each CDR3 protein once. The table lists fewer than 350,000 distinct CDR3 sequences, approximately 20% of them singletons, with more than 30% in the top ten. The CDR3 is made up of 14 amino acids. The V and J ends lost 5 bases and 0 bases respectively, with 10 bases between them. The data were obtained in a study of regulatory T cells in long-lasting Graves disease. Whole-study results and caveats: Sharing of public clonotypes was greater in persistent patients (roughly 2,900) than in new patients (approximately 940).

Stated time point: newly diagnosed GD, antithyroid drugs for less than 3 months. The TCR library was made from RNA extracted from PBMCs. The sequencing used peripheral blood mononuclear cells (PBMCs), collected at new diagnosis, from a patient treated with antithyroid drugs. This TCR was recovered from a female donor with Graves disease. The chain is built from TRBV12-3 or TRBV12-4 and TRBJ1-1; TRBD1 might be the D (6 bases). The DNA of the CDR3 is TGTGCCAGCAGTCCGGCAGGGGTGAACACTGAAGCTTTCTTT. Translated, it gives CASSPAGVNTEAFF.